This T cell receptor beta chain appears in the sequencing data of a study of cytomegalovirus exposure and HLA in healthy donors. Germline V gene data show CDR1 as MDHEN and CDR2 as SYDVKM. The CDR3 is 14 residues long. V was clipped by 3 bases and J by 5 bases, with 10 bases between them. Worth noting for this clone: Its cognate antigen is unknown.

Use of 60 Vbeta and 13 Jbeta primers characterized the PCR. This table comes from immunoSEQ multiplex PCR, and its TCRdb copy is limited to in-frame clones, with some not included. The table shows 80,000 to 100,000 clones, with roughly four fifths occurring only once. General study results and limits: Information on immune exposure was restricted to one variable (CMV serostatus).

The TCR originated in a man aged 35 to 55 in good health and CMV-seropositive. Sequenced: PBMCs. The chain joins TRBV28 to TRBJ2-2; D unclear. In DNA form, the CDR3 reads TGTGCCAGCAGTTTTGGAGCCGGGACCGGGGAGCTGTTTTTT. Its protein is CASSFGAGTGELFF.